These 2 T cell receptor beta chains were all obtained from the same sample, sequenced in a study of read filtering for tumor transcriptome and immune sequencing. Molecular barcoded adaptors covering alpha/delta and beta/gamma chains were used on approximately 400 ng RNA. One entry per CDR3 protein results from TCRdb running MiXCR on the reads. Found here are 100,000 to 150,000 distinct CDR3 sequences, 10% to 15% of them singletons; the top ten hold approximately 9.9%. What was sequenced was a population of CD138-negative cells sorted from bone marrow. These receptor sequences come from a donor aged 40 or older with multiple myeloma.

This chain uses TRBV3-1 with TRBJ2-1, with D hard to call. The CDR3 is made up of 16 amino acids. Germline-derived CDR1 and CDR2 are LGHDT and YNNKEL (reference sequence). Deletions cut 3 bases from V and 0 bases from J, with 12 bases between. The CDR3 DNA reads TGTGCCAGCAGCCAGTTCCACGAGAGCTCCTACAATGAGCAGTTCTTC. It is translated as CASSQFHESSYNEQFF.

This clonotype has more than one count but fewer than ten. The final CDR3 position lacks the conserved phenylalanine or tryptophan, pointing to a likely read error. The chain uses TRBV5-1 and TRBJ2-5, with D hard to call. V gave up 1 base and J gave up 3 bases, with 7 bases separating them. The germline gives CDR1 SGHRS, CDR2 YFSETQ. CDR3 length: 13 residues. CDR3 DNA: TGCGCCAGCAGCTTGTACGAGGAAGAGACCCAGTACATC. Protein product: CASSLYEEETQYI.